The 32 T cell receptor beta chains presented below share a single source sample, sequenced in a study of shared clonotypes between healthy human individuals. The method was immunoSEQ multiplex PCR; TCRdb's version includes in-frame clones alone and lacks a portion of them. This table has about 1.4 million clones, roughly 96% appearing once. Sequencing was done on a sample of naive CD4+ T cells sorted from blood. Subset described: CD45RA+ positively selected. The receptors derive from a young man in good health.

The chain recombines TRBV5-1 with TRBJ2-7; 8 bases align to TRBD2. Germline CDR1 SGHRS, CDR2 YFSETQ. The trim removed 5 bases at V and 7 bases at J, leaving 14 bases unmatched. The CDR3 extends over 15 amino acids. CDR3 in DNA: TGCGCCAGCAGTAATAGCGGGACCGGATTTAATGAGCAGTACTTC. This encodes CASSNSGTGFNEQYF.

V is TRBV7-8 and J is TRBJ1-2; D ambiguous. The germline gives CDR1 SGHVS, CDR2 FQNEAQ. The CDR3 contains 11 residues. Trimming shortened V by 8 bases and J by 8 bases, and 12 bases separated the two germline ends. Here the CDR3 DNA reads TGTGCCAGCTTCCCCATGATCGGCTACACCTTC. It specifies CASFPMIGYTF.

The chain links TRBV9 to TRBJ2-1; D possibly corresponds to TRBD2 (6 bases). The V end lost 3 bases, the J end lost 0 bases, and 16 bases lay between the germline ends. Germline V gene lookup returns CDR1 SGDLS and CDR2 YYNGEE. The CDR3 covers 17 residues. CDR3 in amino acids: CASSGPTSRSSYNEQFF. Written as DNA, the CDR3 is TGTGCCAGCAGCGGACCCACTAGCAGGAGCTCCTACAATGAGCAGTTCTTC. Using reference TRBV9 and TRBJ2-1 for the parts outside the CDR3, the full variable domain is DSGVTQTPKHLITATGQRVTLRCSPRSGDLSVYWYQQSLDQGLQFLIQYYNGEERAKGNILERFSAQQFPDLHSELNLSSLELGDSALYFCASSGPTSRSSYNEQFFGPGTRLTVL.

This chain uses TRBV27 with TRBJ2-7; 10 bases fit TRBD2. CDR3 length: 18 residues. The germline CDR1 and CDR2 sequences are MNHEY and SMNVEV (reference sequence). The V and J ends lost 5 bases and 3 bases, in that order; junction bases with no gene match: 16. CDR3 sequence reads: CASSKQPRSSGSVYEQYF. The CDR3 coding sequence is TGTGCCAGCAGTAAACAGCCAAGATCTAGCGGGAGCGTCTACGAGCAGTACTTC.

The chain carries TRBV7-2 and TRBJ2-1, with TRBD2 matching over 7 bases. The ends lost 4 bases at V and 1 base at J; junction bases unmatched: 13. CDR1 SGHTA and CDR2 FQGNSA come from the germline V gene. This CDR3 region has 18 residues. CDR3 sequence (DNA): TGTGCCAGCAGCTCAACCCTTTCGCGGGAGTCGTCCTACAATGAGCAGTTCTTC. Its translation is CASSSTLSRESSYNEQFF.

CDR3 amino acids: CASSTNYRRGGDHEQFF. In DNA, the CDR3 is TGTGCCAGCAGCACAAACTACAGGCGCGGGGGGGACCATGAGCAGTTCTTC. This rearrangement joins TRBV13 to TRBJ2-1; TRBD2 matches at 9 bases. There are 17 residues in the CDR3. Trimming took 5 bases from V and 8 from J; bases not matched to a gene: 16. Germline V lookup: CDR1 PRHDT, CDR2 FYEKMQ (reference sequence).

The gene calls are TRBV7-2 and TRBJ2-7; D remains ambiguous. V dropped 1 base and J dropped 3 bases, with 10 bases sitting between them. The CDR3 is 14 residues long. CDR1 and CDR2 (germline): SGHTA, FQGNSA. The chain's CDR3 is CASSLDSINYEQYF. The DNA for the CDR3 is TGTGCCAGCAGCTTAGACAGCATAAACTACGAGCAGTACTTC.

Turning to this clone: Other DNA sequences from this sample encode an identical CDR3 as well. This chain links TRBV9 with TRBJ1-1, with 10 positions matching TRBD1. The V segment lost 4 bases and the J segment 0 bases; nucleotides outside the gene matches: 6. The CDR3 totals 16 residues. The germline gives CDR1 SGDLS, CDR2 YYNGEE. The CDR3 is CASSPRQGALNTEAFF. CDR3 coding DNA: TGTGCCAGCAGCCCCCGACAGGGGGCCTTGAACACTGAAGCTTTCTTT.

Note on this clone: Within the sample, other DNA sequences also encode this same CDR3. V is TRBV18 and J is TRBJ1-1; D may be TRBD1 (6 bases). Germline V gene sequence: CDR1 KGHSH, CDR2 LQKENI. V was shortened by 1 base and J by 2 bases, with 11 bases between the two germline ends. CDR3 size: 15 residues. This CDR3 is CASSPLTGTNTEAFF. In DNA, the CDR3 is TGTGCCAGCTCACCACTGACAGGTACCAACACTGAAGCTTTCTTT.

V and J are TRBV19 and TRBJ2-2, with a weak D call TRBD1 (6 bases). Germline V gene sequence: CDR1 LNHDA, CDR2 SQIVND (reference sequence). The V end was cut by 7 bases, the J end by 6 bases, with 18 bases between. The CDR3 contains 15 residues. CDR3 DNA: TGTGCCAGTACTCGTCAGGGACAAGTATCCGGGGAGCTGTTTTTT. This translates into CASTRQGQVSGELFF. Full variable domain (missing parts from reference TRBV19 and TRBJ2-2): DGGITQSPKYLFRKEGQNVTLSCEQNLNHDAMYWYRQDPGQGLRLIYYSQIVNDFQKGDIAEGYSVSREKKESFPLTVTSAQKNPTAFYLCASTRQGQVSGELFFGEGSRLTVL.

Details on this clone: Additional DNA sequences in this sample encode the identical CDR3. The chain uses TRBV5-1 and TRBJ2-5, with D unclear. The V end lost 0 bases, the J end lost 1 base, and 7 bases lay between the germline ends. Germline lookup yields CDR1 SGHRS and CDR2 YFSETQ. The CDR3 runs to 14 residues. The CDR3 nucleotides read TGCGCCAGCAGCTTGGTCCCGGTCCAAGAGACCCAGTACTTC. This codes for CASSLVPVQETQYF.

The chain joins TRBV2 to TRBJ1-2; 10 bases map to TRBD1. With V trimmed by 5 bases and J by 4 bases, 7 bases remained unmatched. Germline CDR1 and CDR2: SNHLY and FYNNEI. The CDR3 extends over 15 amino acids. CDR3 sequence (DNA): TGTGCCAGCAGTCGGACAGGGGGTAACAGCTATGGCTACACCTTC. Its protein is CASSRTGGNSYGYTF.

The J gene is TRBJ2-7, the V gene TRBV6-1, with a weak D call TRBD1 (5 bases). The V gene's germline CDR1 is MNHNS and CDR2 SASEGT. V dropped 1 base and J dropped 4 bases, with 5 bases sitting between them. CDR3 length: 12 residues. The CDR3 reads CASSEEGYEQYF. The CDR3 DNA sequence: TGTGCCAGCAGTGAAGAGGGGTACGAGCAGTACTTC.

The rearrangement joins TRBV29-1 to TRBJ1-1; 7 bases map to TRBD1. The CDR3 consists of 13 residues. V gave up 4 bases and J gave up 0 bases; unmatched junction bases: 2. Looked up from germline, CDR1 is SQVTM and CDR2 is ANQGSEA. The CDR3 nucleotides are TGCAGCGTTGGGGGACAGCTGAACACTGAAGCTTTCTTT. It yields the protein CSVGGQLNTEAFF.

As concerns this clone: Other DNA sequences from this sample encode an identical CDR3 as well. This sequence joins TRBV5-1 and TRBJ2-1, with a tentative D call TRBD1 (5 bases). Germline CDR1 SGHRS, CDR2 YFSETQ. The length of the CDR3 is 14 residues. V gave up 0 bases and J gave up 3 bases, with 7 bases separating them. The CDR3 reads CASSLGDSYNEQFF. CDR3 in DNA: TGCGCCAGCAGCTTGGGAGACAGCTACAATGAGCAGTTCTTC. Drawing the rest from reference TRBV5-1 and TRBJ2-1, the complete variable domain is KAGVTQTPRYLIKTRGQQVTLSCSPISGHRSVSWYQQTPGQGLQFLFEYFSETQRNKGNFPGRFSGRQFSNSRSEMNVSTLELGDSALYLCASSLGDSYNEQFFGPGTRLTVL.

This clone has only one observation. The chain employs TRBV6-4 and TRBJ2-2; D gene ambiguous. Germline V gives CDR1 MRHNA, CDR2 SNTAGT. CDR3 length equals 13 residues. With 2 bases removed from V and 5 bases from J, the gap between germline ends came to 6 bases. The DNA of the CDR3 is TGTGCCAGCAGTGACAAGAGTACCGGGGAGCTGTTTTTT. This translates into CASSDKSTGELFF.

The rearrangement uses TRBV6-1 and TRBJ2-6; unclear D gene. The CDR3 has 15 residues. Germline CDR1 and CDR2: MNHNS and SASEGT. The V gene lost 2 bases and the J gene lost 0 bases, with 5 bases spanning the gap. CDR3 loop: CASSEFLSGANVLTF. CDR3 sequence (DNA): TGTGCCAGCAGTGAATTCCTCTCTGGGGCCAACGTCCTGACTTTC.

The V gene is TRBV11-2, the J gene TRBJ2-7; D is unclear. The CDR3 covers 12 residues. Germline loops: CDR1 SGHAT, CDR2 FQNNGV. Trimming pared 5 bases from V and 2 bases from J, leaving 7 bases between. CDR3 sequence reads: CASSGGTYEQYF. CDR3 sequence (DNA): TGTGCCAGCAGCGGTGGGACCTACGAGCAGTACTTC.

The J gene is TRBJ1-2, the V gene TRBV4-3, with D perhaps TRBD1 (5 bases). The CDR3 covers 13 residues. Germline CDR1 and CDR2: LGHNA and YSLEER. Deletions cut 4 bases from V and 8 bases from J, with 14 bases between. DNA for the CDR3: TGCGCCAGCAGCCCAGTAGGGGAGCGGGGCTACACCTTC. It encodes CASSPVGERGYTF.

V and J are TRBV18 and TRBJ2-7, with TRBD1 as a possible D gene (6 bases). The CDR3 is 14 residues long. The germline CDR1 and CDR2 sequences are KGHSH and LQKENI. V was clipped by 4 bases and J by 3 bases, with 13 bases between them. The chain's CDR3 is CASSRSTGHYEQYF. The CDR3 nucleotides are TGTGCCAGCTCACGCTCGACAGGACACTACGAGCAGTACTTC.

This clone appeared a single time. The chain uses TRBV5-1 and TRBJ2-2; 12 nucleotides line up with TRBD1. Germline V CDR1 and CDR2: SGHRS, YFSETQ. This CDR3 contains 16 residues. The V and J ends lost 5 bases and 6 bases, in that order; junction bases with no gene match: 8. In DNA, the CDR3 is TGCGCCAGCAGTCGCCCGGGACAGGGGGCGTCCGGGGAGCTGTTTTTT. Protein product: CASSRPGQGASGELFF.

V is TRBV7-2 and J is TRBJ2-5, with 8 nucleotides matching TRBD1. Germline lookup yields CDR1 SGHTA and CDR2 FQGNSA. This CDR3 has 13 amino acids. V shed 5 bases, J shed 5 bases, and the junction held 4 bases outside the gene matches. The CDR3 reads CASSDRGRETQYF. CDR3 bases: TGTGCCAGCAGCGACAGGGGCCGGGAGACCCAGTACTTC.

The V call is TRBV7-9, the J call TRBJ1-4, with a possible D match to TRBD1 (6 bases). The CDR3 covers 17 residues. Germline V gives CDR1 SEHNR, CDR2 FQNEAQ (reference sequence). V was shortened by 1 base and J by 2 bases, with 14 bases between the two germline ends. The CDR3 bases are TGTGCCAGCAGCTTAGACAGGGCATTCTCGACTAATGAAAAACTGTTTTTT. Protein product: CASSLDRAFSTNEKLFF.

The chain links TRBV6-6 to TRBJ1-5; 7 bases are a match to TRBD1. Germline V gene sequence: CDR1 MNHNY, CDR2 SVGAGI (reference sequence). The CDR3 spans 15 residues. The trim removed 6 bases at V and 7 bases at J, leaving 12 bases unmatched. CDR3 sequence reads: CASSPGQDVRQPQHF. The CDR3 coding sequence is TGTGCCAGCAGCCCCGGACAGGATGTGCGCCAGCCCCAGCATTTT.

Notes on this clone: Other DNA variants within this sample encode the same CDR3. This chain connects TRBV11-2 to TRBJ2-7; weak D call: TRBD1 (6 bases). The CDR3 extends over 15 amino acids. Germline V gene sequence: CDR1 SGHAT, CDR2 FQNNGV. Trimming took 1 base from V and 0 from J, leaving 10 bases between them. CDR3: CASSLGDRSSYEQYF. The CDR3 DNA sequence: TGTGCCAGCAGCTTAGGTGACAGGAGCTCCTACGAGCAGTACTTC.

The chain recombines TRBV5-1 with TRBJ2-3, with 12 bases lining up with TRBD2. In germline, CDR1 is SGHRS, CDR2 YFSETQ. V gave up 4 bases and J gave up 2 bases; unmatched junction bases: 11. The CDR3 spans 18 residues. The chain's CDR3 is CASSLSGTSGQYTDTQYF. DNA of the CDR3: TGCGCCAGCAGCCTGTCCGGGACTAGCGGGCAATACACAGATACGCAGTATTTT.

The count of this clone is one. V is TRBV6-6 and J is TRBJ2-7, with TRBD1 matching 7 bases. The germline gives CDR1 MNHNY, CDR2 SVGAGI (reference sequence). Germline trimming cut 6 bases from V and 5 bases from J; bases unmatched to any gene: 4. The CDR3 has 12 amino acids. In nucleotides, the CDR3 is TGTGCCAGCAGAGAAACAGGGGACGAGCAGTACTTC. This translates into CASRETGDEQYF.

The V gene is TRBV10-2, the J gene TRBJ1-2; tentatively, D is TRBD1 (6 bases). Trimming pared 6 bases from V and 7 bases from J, leaving 15 bases between. Germline loops: CDR1 WSHSY, CDR2 SAAADI. CDR3 size: 13 residues. CDR3 DNA: TGCGCCAGCAGCTTACAGGGCGAGGTTGGCTACACCTTC. Its translation is CASSLQGEVGYTF.

The chain joins TRBV30 to TRBJ2-1, with D uncertain. Germline loops: CDR1 GTSNPN, CDR2 SVGIG (reference sequence). The CDR3 extends over 15 amino acids. V was pared by 0 bases and J by 0 bases, with 9 bases between. The CDR3 DNA sequence: TGTGCCTGGAGTGTGGGGTCTAGCTCCTACAATGAGCAGTTCTTC. This gives the protein CAWSVGSSSYNEQFF.

This CDR3 reads CSVKGDTRHGYTF. The DNA of the CDR3 is TGCAGCGTTAAGGGGGACACCCGCCATGGCTACACCTTC. The J gene is TRBJ1-2, the V gene TRBV29-1, with a weak D call TRBD1 (6 bases). Germline lookup yields CDR1 SQVTM and CDR2 ANQGSEA. V gave up 5 bases and J gave up 6 bases, with 16 bases separating them. This CDR3 has 13 residues.

The chain combines TRBV18 with TRBJ1-4; D unresolved. The CDR3 has 15 residues. V lost 0 bases, J lost 0 bases, and 5 bases lay in between. Germline V gene data show CDR1 as KGHSH and CDR2 as LQKENI. Here the CDR3 reads CASSPPGATNEKLFF. The DNA for the CDR3 is TGTGCCAGCTCACCACCGGGAGCAACTAATGAAAAACTGTTTTTT.

The rearrangement joins TRBV11-3 to TRBJ2-7; TRBD2 matches at 10 bases. V was pared by 8 bases and J by 7 bases, with 17 bases of the junction left unmatched. CDR3 length: 16 residues. Germline CDR1 is SGHNT and CDR2 is YENEEA. CDR3 amino acids: CASAVAGGLSGEEQYF. In nucleotides, the CDR3 is TGTGCCAGCGCCGTAGCGGGAGGACTTTCTGGAGAGGAGCAGTACTTC.